The clone carrying this TCR beta chain was seen only a few times. The antigen remains undetermined. The data are from a study of T-cell reconstitution after alpha-beta-depleted transplantation in children. Study observations and caveats: The study traced high day-60 TCRbeta diversity in some patients to surviving recipient T cells and thymic progenitors. Approximately two months post-transplant, alpha-beta T cells reportedly originated from several hundred expanded graft clones.

It was with unique molecular identifiers that the TCRbeta library was prepared. TCRdb passed the PCR reads through MiXCR, listing each CDR3 protein once. The table includes hundreds of thousands of distinct CDR3 sequences, over 10% detected once. V lost 5 bases and J lost 4, with 12 bases in between. This CDR3 is built from 13 residues. The V gene's germline CDR1 is LNHNV and CDR2 YYDKDF (reference sequence). The material was PBMCs, mostly from graft donor cells, obtained 360 days after TCRalphabeta/CD19-depleted stem cell transplant. The sequence was obtained from a male patient under 18 who had a stem cell transplant for acute myeloid leukemia, so the T cells may come from the graft donor. The chain combines TRBV15 with TRBJ2-7; D may be TRBD2 (6 bases). CDR3 protein: CATSPGAVYEQYF. CDR3 nucleotide sequence: TGTGCCACCAGCCCGGGAGCGGTGTACGAGCAGTACTTC.